This T cell receptor beta chain was captured by sequencing in a study of vaccination effects on CD4 cells after COVID-19. Trimming took 6 bases from V and 1 from J, leaving 12 bases between them. There are 14 residues in the CDR3. The germline gives CDR1 SQVTM, CDR2 ANQGSEA. This clone was counted between two and nine times. Its matching antigen is unknown. CD4+ T cells specific for antigen were expanded with viral peptide pools by the ViraFEST assay before sequencing. When around 10 days of culture had elapsed, CD4+ T cells were isolated. Participants received two doses of either the BNT162b2 or mRNA-1273 vaccine. Using immunoSEQ multiplex PCR, the repertoire was profiled, and TCRdb retains in-frame clones only, with some absent. The data contain around 22,000 clones, around 70% of them singletons.

The chain carries TRBV29-1 and TRBJ2-2, with D possibly called TRBD1 or TRBD2 (5 bases each). The material sequenced was CD4+ T cells from PBMCs cultured with HCoV-NL63 spike peptides, taken after COVID-19 vaccination. The clonotype originates from a human donor who received a COVID-19 vaccine. In DNA, the CDR3 is TGCAGCGTCCCAAAGAGGGGGAACACCGGGGAGCTGTTTTTT. Translated: CSVPKRGNTGELFF.